Listed below are T cell receptor beta chains from one sample, sequenced in a study of regulatory T cells in long-lasting Graves disease. In TCRdb, the multiplex PCR reads were re-called with MiXCR into one record per CDR3 protein. The sample yields about 540,000 distinct CDR3 sequences, less than 15% seen once. This sample also belongs to another study, concerning T cells in Graves' hyperthyroidism and ophthalmopathy.

The sample in question was peripheral blood mononuclear cells (PBMCs), obtained at new diagnosis, from a patient treated with antithyroid drugs. These receptors all stem from a man aged 25 to 40 with Graves disease. The CDR3 runs from the conserved cysteine through the conserved F or W. Fields, in order: clone size, V gene, D gene, J gene, CDR3 protein, CDR3 DNA. The D gene is left open where the match is weak. A clone size is listed for some rows: how often the clone was seen (once, few, many), or a class if it is expanded.

few	TRBV3-1	TRBD2	TRBJ2-1	CASSQGPTSDEQFF	TGTGCCAGCAGCCAAGGTCCGACTAGCGATGAGCAGTTCTTC
many	TRBV7-8	-	TRBJ1-1	CASSSLGQRSGEAFF	TGTGCCAGCAGCTCTTTGGGACAACGCTCCGGTGAAGCTTTCTTT
few	TRBV14	-	TRBJ2-7	CASSQYAEQYF	TGTGCCAGCAGCCAATACGCCGAGCAGTACTTC
many	TRBV20-1	-	TRBJ2-7	CSARDPGARDEQYF	TGCAGTGCTAGAGATCCGGGAGCCAGGGACGAGCAGTACTTC
many	TRBV30	-	TRBJ1-4	CALLDRGSEKLFF	TGTGCCCTACTCGACCGGGGTAGTGAAAAACTGTTTTTT
many	TRBV6-1	-	TRBJ2-7	CASRPAGSSYEQYF	TGTGCCTCACGACCGGCGGGCAGCTCCTACGAGCAGTACTTC
many	TRBV7-6	TRBD2	TRBJ2-3	CASSLVFTSGSSDTQYF	TGTGCCAGCAGCTTAGTTTTTACTAGCGGGAGTTCGGATACGCAGTATTTT
many	TRBV5-1	TRBD1	TRBJ1-4	CASRQTGGTNEKLFF	TGCGCCAGCAGACAGACAGGGGGCACTAATGAAAAACTGTTTTTT
few	TRBV9	-	TRBJ2-1	CASSGREHYNEQFF	TGTGCCAGCAGCGGACGGGAGCACTACAATGAGCAGTTCTTC
-	TRBV12-3/TRBV12-4	-	TRBJ2-1	CASSLTREGEQFF	TGTGCCAGCAGTTTGACGCGGGAAGGTGAGCAGTTCTTC
-	TRBV20-1	-	TRBJ2-3	CSASEIASGDTQYF	TGCAGTGCTAGCGAGATAGCCTCCGGGGATACGCAGTATTTT
many	TRBV3-1	-	TRBJ2-3	CASSQDLAGTSTDTQYF	TGTGCCAGCAGCCAAGACTTGGCGGGAACTAGCACAGATACGCAGTATTTT
many	TRBV20-1	-	TRBJ1-5	CSATDPGGIVNQPQHF	TGCAGTGCGACCGACCCGGGGGGGATAGTCAATCAGCCCCAGCATTTT
many	TRBV7-2	-	TRBJ2-7	CASSPGQVGYEQYF	TGTGCCAGCAGCCCGGGACAAGTAGGCTACGAGCAGTACTTC
-	TRBV29-1	-	TRBJ2-7	CSVELYSSSYEQYF	TGCAGCGTTGAACTCTACAGTAGCTCCTACGAGCAGTACTTC
few	TRBV5-1	TRBD1	TRBJ2-3	CASSEGTVSTDTQYF	TGCGCCAGCAGCGAAGGGACAGTTAGCACAGATACGCAGTATTTT
many	TRBV6-2/TRBV6-3	TRBD2	TRBJ2-7	CASSYSTSGTEEQYF	TGTGCCAGCAGTTACTCGACTAGCGGGACGGAGGAGCAGTACTTC
many	TRBV11-2	-	TRBJ1-2	CASSLGGDHGYTF	TGTGCCAGCAGCCTTGGGGGGGACCATGGCTACACCTTC
many	TRBV29-1	-	TRBJ2-5	CSVGTAPQETQYF	TGCAGCGTTGGGACAGCTCCTCAAGAGACCCAGTACTTC
-	TRBV10-3	TRBD2	TRBJ2-3	CAIRVTSRADTQYF	TGTGCCATCAGGGTGACTAGCAGGGCAGATACGCAGTATTTT
few	TRBV2	-	TRBJ2-1	CASSLGTLSPYNEQFF	TGTGCCAGCAGCCTTGGGACTTTGTCTCCCTACAATGAGCAGTTCTTC
few	TRBV7-9	-	TRBJ2-2	CASSWYTGELFF	TGTGCCAGCAGTTGGTACACCGGGGAGCTGTTTTTT
-	TRBV6-5	TRBD1	TRBJ1-5	CASSYDRVANQPQHF	TGTGCCAGCAGTTACGACAGGGTTGCTAATCAGCCCCAGCATTTT
-	TRBV27	-	TRBJ1-2	CASSLAGSGGYGYTF	TGTGCCAGCAGTTTAGCGGGGTCGGGGGGCTATGGCTACACCTTC
-	TRBV15	TRBD1	TRBJ2-4	CATSRAGQANIQYF	TGTGCCACCAGCAGGGCGGGACAGGCGAACATTCAGTACTTC
-	TRBV18	TRBD1	TRBJ1-4	CASSRQGAEKLFF	TGTGCCAGCTCACGGCAGGGGGCAGAAAAACTGTTTTTT
few	TRBV5-1	TRBD2	TRBJ2-3	CASSSFPAGGVTQYF	TGCGCCAGCAGCTCTTTTCCAGCGGGAGGGGTTACGCAGTATTTT
many	TRBV5-1	-	TRBJ1-1	CASSATSNTEAFF	TGCGCCAGCAGCGCCACTTCGAACACTGAAGCTTTCTTT
few	TRBV5-1	-	TRBJ2-7	CASSLGRSTYEQYF	TGCGCCAGCAGCTTGGGACGAAGTACCTACGAGCAGTACTTC
-	TRBV18	-	TRBJ1-1	CASSPPIGADEAFF	TGTGCCAGCTCACCACCGATCGGAGCAGATGAAGCTTTCTTT
many	TRBV2	-	TRBJ1-1	CASSDEGMNTEAFF	TGTGCCAGCAGTGATGAAGGGATGAACACTGAAGCTTTCTTT
few	TRBV5-1	-	TRBJ2-3	CASSLPSTTDTQYF	TGCGCCAGCAGCCTCCCCTCCACCACAGATACGCAGTATTTT
few	TRBV10-3	TRBD1	TRBJ1-1	CAISGQGTNTEAFF	TGTGCCATCAGCGGACAGGGCACGAACACTGAAGCTTTCTTT
many	TRBV12-5	TRBD2	TRBJ2-7	CASVYSGSYEQYF	TGTGCTAGTGTATATAGCGGGAGCTACGAGCAGTACTTC
-	TRBV7-2	TRBD1	TRBJ1-5	CASSFFGTANQPQHF	TGTGCCAGCAGCTTCTTCGGGACAGCGAATCAGCCCCAGCATTTT